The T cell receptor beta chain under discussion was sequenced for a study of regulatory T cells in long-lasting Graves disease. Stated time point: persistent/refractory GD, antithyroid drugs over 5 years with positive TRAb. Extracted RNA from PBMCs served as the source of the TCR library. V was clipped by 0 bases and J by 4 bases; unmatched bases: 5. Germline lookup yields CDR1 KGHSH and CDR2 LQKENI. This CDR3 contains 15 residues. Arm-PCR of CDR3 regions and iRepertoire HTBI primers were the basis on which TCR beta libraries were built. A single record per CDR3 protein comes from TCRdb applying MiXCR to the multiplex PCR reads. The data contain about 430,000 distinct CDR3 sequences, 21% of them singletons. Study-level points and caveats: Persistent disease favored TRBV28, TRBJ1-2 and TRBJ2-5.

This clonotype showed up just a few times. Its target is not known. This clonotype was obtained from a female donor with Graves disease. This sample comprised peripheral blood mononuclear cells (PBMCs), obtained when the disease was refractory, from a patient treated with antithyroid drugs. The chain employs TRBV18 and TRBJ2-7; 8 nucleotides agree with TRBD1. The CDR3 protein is CASSPPTGATYEQYF. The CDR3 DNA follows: TGTGCCAGCTCACCACCGACAGGGGCGACGTACGAGCAGTACTTC.